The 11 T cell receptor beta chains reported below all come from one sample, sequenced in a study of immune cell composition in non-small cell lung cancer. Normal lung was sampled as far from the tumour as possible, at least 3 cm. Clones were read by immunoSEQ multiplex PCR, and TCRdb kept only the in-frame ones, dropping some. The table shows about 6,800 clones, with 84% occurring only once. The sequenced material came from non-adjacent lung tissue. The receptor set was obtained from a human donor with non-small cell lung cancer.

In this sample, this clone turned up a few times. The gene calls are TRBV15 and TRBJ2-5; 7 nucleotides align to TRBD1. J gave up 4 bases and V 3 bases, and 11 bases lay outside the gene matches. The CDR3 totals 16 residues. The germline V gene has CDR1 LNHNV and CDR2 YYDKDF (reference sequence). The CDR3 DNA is TGTGCCACCAGCAGTGGAGTAACAGGGGCGGGAGAGACCCAGTACTTC. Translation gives CATSSGVTGAGETQYF.

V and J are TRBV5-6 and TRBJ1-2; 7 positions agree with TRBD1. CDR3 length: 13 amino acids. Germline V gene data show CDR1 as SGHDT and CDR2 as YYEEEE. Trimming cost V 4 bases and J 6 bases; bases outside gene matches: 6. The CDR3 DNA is TGTGCCAGCAGCCCGACAGGGCCCCATGGCTACACCTTC. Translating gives CASSPTGPHGYTF. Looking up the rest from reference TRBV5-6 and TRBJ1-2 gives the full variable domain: DAGVTQSPTHLIKTRGQQVTLRCSPKSGHDTVSWYQQALGQGPQFIFQYYEEEERQRGNFPDRFSGHQFPNYSSELNVNALLLGDSALYLCASSPTGPHGYTFGSGTRLTVV.

In DNA, the CDR3 is TGTGCCAGCAGTTCGACAGGGGGCACTGAAGCTTTCTTT. Its translation: CASSSTGGTEAFF. The chain combines TRBV6-6 with TRBJ1-1, with 9 bases that match TRBD1. The V gene's germline CDR1 is MNHNY and CDR2 SVGAGI (reference sequence). The CDR3 is made up of 13 amino acids. With 4 bases clipped from V and 4 bases from J, the junction kept 1 base outside the gene matches.

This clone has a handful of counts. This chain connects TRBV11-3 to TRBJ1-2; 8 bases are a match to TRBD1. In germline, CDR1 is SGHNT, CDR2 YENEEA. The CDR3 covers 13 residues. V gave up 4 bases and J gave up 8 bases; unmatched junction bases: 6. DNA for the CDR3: TGTGCCAGCAGCTCGGACAGGGCGGGCGGCTACACCTTC. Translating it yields CASSSDRAGGYTF.

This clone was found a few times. The CDR3, as DNA: TGTGCCAGCTCACCACGAACAGACAATCAGCCCCAGCATTTT. Its protein is CASSPRTDNQPQHF. The chain joins TRBV18 to TRBJ1-5; D not certain. Trimming left V 1 base short and J 3 bases short, with 7 bases between. Germline CDR1 KGHSH, CDR2 LQKENI. This CDR3 has 14 residues.

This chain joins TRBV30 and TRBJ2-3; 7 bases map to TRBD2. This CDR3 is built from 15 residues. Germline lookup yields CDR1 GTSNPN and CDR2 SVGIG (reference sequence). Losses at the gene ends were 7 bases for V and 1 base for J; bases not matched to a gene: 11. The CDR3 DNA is TGTGCCTCCCTTGGGGCTAGCGGACGCACAGATACGCAGTATTTT. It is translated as CASLGASGRTDTQYF.

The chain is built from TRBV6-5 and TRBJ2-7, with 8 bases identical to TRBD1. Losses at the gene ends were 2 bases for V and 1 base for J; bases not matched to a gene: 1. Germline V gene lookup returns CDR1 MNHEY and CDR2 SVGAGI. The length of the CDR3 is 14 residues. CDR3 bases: TGTGCCAGCAGTTACAGGGACAGGTCCTACGAGCAGTACTTC. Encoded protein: CASSYRDRSYEQYF.

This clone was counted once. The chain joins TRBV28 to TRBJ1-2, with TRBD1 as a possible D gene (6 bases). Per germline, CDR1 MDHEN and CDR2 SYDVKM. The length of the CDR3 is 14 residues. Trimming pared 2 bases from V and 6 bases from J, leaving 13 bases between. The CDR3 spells CASSLGTGLHGYTF. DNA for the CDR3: TGTGCCAGCAGTTTAGGTACAGGGTTACATGGCTACACCTTC.

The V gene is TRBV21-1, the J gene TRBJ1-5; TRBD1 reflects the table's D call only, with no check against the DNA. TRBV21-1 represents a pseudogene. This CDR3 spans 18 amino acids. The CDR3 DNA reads TGTGCCAGCAGCAAAATTTCATGGGCTATTGCTTGCAATCAGCCCCAGCATTTT. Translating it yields CASSKISWAIACNQPQHF.

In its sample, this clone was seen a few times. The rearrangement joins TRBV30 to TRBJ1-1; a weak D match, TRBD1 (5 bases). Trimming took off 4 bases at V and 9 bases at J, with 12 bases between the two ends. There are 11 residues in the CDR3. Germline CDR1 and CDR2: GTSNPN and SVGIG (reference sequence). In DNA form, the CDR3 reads TGTGCCTGGATACCAGGGTCTAAAGCTTTCTTT. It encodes CAWIPGSKAFF.

The CDR3 loop is CASSLGQGAGNTIYF. The CDR3 DNA sequence: TGTGCCAGCAGCCTCGGACAGGGCGCTGGAAACACCATATATTTT. The chain links TRBV4-2 to TRBJ1-3, with 8 positions matching TRBD1. With V trimmed by 4 bases and J by 2 bases, 4 bases remained unmatched. CDR1 LGHNA and CDR2 YNFKEQ come from the germline V gene. The CDR3 consists of 15 residues.